This T cell receptor (beta chain) was profiled in a study of shared clonotypes between healthy human individuals. Study-wide points: Clonotypes not shared had lower generation probabilities than those common to all four donors.

A CD45RA-negative memory subset and a CD45RA+ naive subset were separated from the CD4+ cells. This CDR3 spans 15 amino acids. CDR1 and CDR2 from the germline V gene are MGHDK and SYGVNS. With V trimmed by 1 base and J by 8 bases, 7 bases remained unmatched. Assay execution proceeded at the deep level. Profiled with immunoSEQ multiplex PCR; TCRdb holds only in-frame clones, not every one. This sample carries over 850,000 clones, 70% to 80% of them seen once, and the ten largest clones take approximately 0.5%. In regard to this clone: The target antigen is unknown. At the DNA level, this CDR3 is encoded by other sequences in the same sample as well.

The material sequenced was memory CD4+ T cells from PBMCs. The subset was: CD45RA-negative fraction. The chain has TRBV25-1 and TRBJ1-4, with 7 bases identical to TRBD1. This clonotype was obtained from a man younger than 35 in good health. Some clones in this sample may be carry-over from other donors' samples. The CDR3 here is CASSELTGVREKLFF. The CDR3 DNA sequence: TGTGCCAGCAGTGAATTAACAGGGGTGCGGGAAAAACTGTTTTTT.